A single sample is the source of the 28 T cell receptor beta chains below, sequenced in a study of response to subunit inactivated influenza vaccine. TCRdb re-called the RT-PCR reads with MiXCR, one entry per CDR3 protein. The data contain about 180,000 distinct CDR3 sequences, roughly 8.7% of them seen just once; the ten biggest clones take up roughly 10%. The sample here was non-naive T cells sorted from PBMCs, taken on the day of vaccination. These receptors were collected from a man aged 50 to 60 who received an inactivated influenza vaccine.

This clonotype has more than one count but fewer than ten. The V call is TRBV30, the J call TRBJ2-7; 11 nucleotides match TRBD2. J lost 5 bases, V lost 5 bases, and 5 bases had no gene match. From germline, CDR1 is GTSNPN and CDR2 SVGIG (reference sequence). CDR3 length: 13 residues. CDR3 amino acids: CAWQGLAAHEQYF. The CDR3 DNA follows: TGTGCCTGGCAGGGACTAGCGGCCCACGAGCAGTACTTC.

This clonotype was detected ten times or more. The V and J genes are TRBV5-1 and TRBJ2-7; D unresolved. Germline V gene data show CDR1 as SGHRS and CDR2 as YFSETQ. The CDR3 sequence is 14 residues long. The V and J ends lost 3 bases and 2 bases respectively, with 12 bases between them. CDR3 DNA: TGCGCCAGCAGCTCGATTGACGGCACCTACGAGCAGTACTTC. Encoded protein: CASSSIDGTYEQYF.

This clonotype was observed many times. The chain employs TRBV5-1 and TRBJ2-2; the D gene is possibly TRBD2 (6 bases). Germline CDR1 SGHRS, CDR2 YFSETQ. Trimming left V 0 bases short and J 4 bases short, with 7 bases between. The CDR3 length is 14 residues. The CDR3 protein is CASSLGTTTGELFF. The CDR3 coding sequence is TGCGCCAGCAGCTTGGGGACTACCACCGGGGAGCTGTTTTTT.

This clonotype has a handful of counts. The chain has TRBV20-1 and TRBJ2-3; no firm D call. The germline V gene has CDR1 DFQATT and CDR2 SNEGSKA (reference sequence). The CDR3 loop spans 14 amino acids. V lost 6 bases to trimming and J lost 2 bases, with 15 bases between them. The CDR3 region is CSAPKVGFTDTQYF. The DNA of the CDR3 is TGCAGTGCGCCTAAAGTAGGTTTCACAGATACGCAGTATTTT.

This clonotype was seen many times. The CDR3 is CASSSTGGAPGEQYF. The CDR3 DNA reads TGTGCCAGCAGCTCCACAGGGGGCGCCCCCGGAGAGCAGTACTTC. The J gene is TRBJ2-7, the V gene TRBV7-9; TRBD1 agrees at 9 bases. After removal of 4 bases from V and 7 bases from J, the junction contained 11 bases not matched to a gene. In germline, CDR1 is SEHNR, CDR2 FQNEAQ (reference sequence). The CDR3 is made up of 15 amino acids. Using reference TRBV7-9 and TRBJ2-7 for the parts outside the CDR3, the full variable domain is DTGVSQNPRHKITKRGQNVTFRCDPISEHNRLYWYRQTLGQGPEFLTYFQNEAQLEKSRLLSDRFSAERPKGSFSTLEIQRTEQGDSAMYLCASSSTGGAPGEQYFGPGTRLTVT.

This clonotype showed up just a few times. This rearrangement joins TRBV5-1 to TRBJ2-3; a weak D match, TRBD2 (5 bases). The V end was cut by 0 bases, the J end by 1 base, with 18 bases between. Germline V lookup: CDR1 SGHRS, CDR2 YFSETQ. This CDR3 has 18 residues. Written as DNA, the CDR3 is TGCGCCAGCAGCTTGGGGGCGGGTGCCGGTGGGCGCACAGATACGCAGTATTTT. It codes for CASSLGAGAGGRTDTQYF.

This clonotype was counted many times. The chain links TRBV3-1 to TRBJ2-6; TRBD1 might be the D (5 bases). The V end was cut by 4 bases, the J end by 0 bases, with 16 bases between. CDR3 size: 18 residues. Germline V lookup: CDR1 LGHDT, CDR2 YNNKEL (reference sequence). Here the CDR3 reads CASSRLLWGSSGANVLTF. Written as DNA, the CDR3 is TGTGCCAGCAGCCGTCTTTTATGGGGCAGCTCTGGGGCCAACGTCCTGACTTTC.

V gene TRBV20-1 combines with J gene TRBJ2-1; tentative D call: TRBD1 (8 bases). The CDR3 sequence is 18 residues long. Germline V gene lookup returns CDR1 DFQATT and CDR2 SNEGSKA (reference sequence). V gave up 2 bases and J gave up 0 bases, with 20 bases separating them. In DNA form, the CDR3 reads TGCAGTGCTAGATTGGGAGGGACAGGACGCAGCTCCTACAATGAGCAGTTCTTC. This codes for CSARLGGTGRSSYNEQFF.

This clonotype was counted only a few times. This chain uses TRBV4-3 with TRBJ2-7; no firm D call. V lost 4 bases and J 2 bases, leaving 12 bases between the germline ends. From germline, CDR1 is LGHNA and CDR2 YSLEER. This CDR3 contains 14 residues. CDR3 in amino acids: CASSRSHSTYEQYF. The CDR3 DNA reads as TGCGCCAGCAGCCGAAGCCACAGCACCTACGAGCAGTACTTC.

This chain links TRBV7-2 with TRBJ2-1; D is perhaps TRBD2 (6 bases). The CDR3 has 16 residues. CDR1 and CDR2 (germline): SGHTA, FQGNSA. Deletions cut 2 bases from V and 6 bases from J, with 17 bases between. CDR3 nucleotide sequence: TGTGCCAGCAGCTTATTTCAACCAGCGGGCAGCAATGAGCAGTTCTTC. Translated, it gives CASSLFQPAGSNEQFF.

This clonotype was found many times. V gene TRBV7-2 combines with J gene TRBJ1-1; D is possibly TRBD1 (6 bases). Germline CDR1 is SGHTA and CDR2 is FQGNSA. The CDR3 consists of 14 residues. Trimming removed 1 base from V and 10 bases from J, with 16 bases in between. The CDR3 nucleotides read TGTGCCAGCAGCTTAGATGGGTCATGGGGGCGAGCTTTCTTT. Translation: CASSLDGSWGRAFF.

This clonotype appeared a few times. The chain combines TRBV6-1 with TRBJ1-1; possibly TRBD1 for D (5 bases). V was shortened by 7 bases and J by 1 base, with 13 bases between the two germline ends. Per germline, CDR1 MNHNS and CDR2 SASEGT. CDR3 length: 14 amino acids. DNA of the CDR3: TGTGCCAGCATCACAGGCCTCGAGAACACTGAAGCTTTCTTT. Protein: CASITGLENTEAFF.

Concerning this clonotype: Since a much larger clone is just one base distant, this may be a read error. For the CDR3, the DNA is TGTGCCAGCAGCTTACATGGTGGCGATCTAAGAAACACCCAGTACTTC. Encoded protein: CASSLHGGDLRNTQYF. The V and J genes are TRBV7-9 and TRBJ2-5; no definite D call. The CDR3 totals 16 residues. V lost 2 bases and J 8 bases, leaving 21 bases between the germline ends. Germline values: CDR1 SEHNR, CDR2 FQNEAQ (reference sequence).

The V gene is TRBV7-3, the J gene TRBJ2-3; D possibly corresponds to TRBD2 (6 bases). Looked up from germline, CDR1 is SGHTA and CDR2 is FQGTGA. The V and J ends lost 5 bases and 2 bases respectively, with 11 bases between them. The CDR3 sequence is 14 residues long. Here the CDR3 reads CASSPGLITDTQYF. CDR3 bases: TGTGCCAGCAGCCCGGGACTGATCACAGATACGCAGTATTTT.

This clonotype was seen a handful of times. The chain joins TRBV28 to TRBJ2-2, with 8 bases matching TRBD2. The CDR3 is 17 amino acids. CDR1 is MDHEN, CDR2 SYDVKM, per germline. V gave up 2 bases and J gave up 2 bases; unmatched junction bases: 7. For the CDR3, the DNA is TGTGCCAGCAGTTTAGGGCTAGCGGGCTCTAACACCGGGGAGCTGTTTTTT. Protein: CASSLGLAGSNTGELFF.

This clonotype was observed a few times. This chain uses TRBV11-1 with TRBJ2-1; D is unclear. Per the germline V gene, CDR1 is SGHAT and CDR2 is FQDESV (reference sequence). The CDR3 is 15 residues long. Trimming stripped 3 bases from V and 6 bases from J, with 15 bases between. The CDR3 spells CASSLQQLHPNEQFF. The CDR3 DNA reads TGTGCCAGCAGCTTGCAACAGCTTCACCCCAATGAGCAGTTCTTC.

Ten or more counts support this clonotype. The chain joins TRBV7-9 to TRBJ1-1; D remains ambiguous. Germline CDR1 reads SEHNR; CDR2 reads FQNEAQ (reference sequence). V dropped 5 bases and J dropped 0 bases, with 7 bases sitting between them. The CDR3 has 13 residues. The CDR3 bases are TGTGCCAGCAGCCAAGAAATGAACACTGAAGCTTTCTTT. It specifies CASSQEMNTEAFF.

The table lists this clonotype with a few counts. CDR3 sequence reads: CSARVLAEPTYEQYF. CDR3 sequence (DNA): TGCAGTGCTAGAGTCCTAGCGGAACCGACCTACGAGCAGTACTTC. The chain employs TRBV20-1 and TRBJ2-7; 7 bases match TRBD2. Trimming removed 1 base from V and 2 bases from J; junction bases left unmatched: 8. The CDR3 loop spans 15 amino acids. Germline assignment: CDR1 DFQATT and CDR2 SNEGSKA (reference sequence).

The chain carries TRBV7-6 and TRBJ2-7; D not certain. CDR1 and CDR2 from the germline V gene are SGHVS and FNYEAQ. V dropped 7 bases and J dropped 2 bases, with 12 bases sitting between them. The CDR3 contains 13 residues. Here the CDR3 DNA reads TGTGCCAGCAACAACGGTGGAGCCTACGAGCAGTACTTC. This codes for CASNNGGAYEQYF. Using reference TRBV7-6 and TRBJ2-7 for the parts outside the CDR3, the full variable domain is GAGVSQSPRYKVTKRGQDVALRCDPISGHVSLYWYRQALGQGPEFLTYFNYEAQQDKSGLPNDRFSAERPEGSISTLTIQRTEQRDSAMYRCASNNGGAYEQYFGPGTRLTVT.

The chain couples TRBV7-3 to TRBJ2-1, with a weak D call TRBD2 (6 bases). The CDR3 totals 13 residues. Germline CDR1 and CDR2: SGHTA and FQGTGA. With 5 bases removed from V and 5 bases from J, the gap between germline ends came to 10 bases. The CDR3: CASSPGTDNEQFF. CDR3 DNA sequence: TGTGCCAGCAGCCCCGGGACTGACAATGAGCAGTTCTTC.

CDR3 sequence: CASFTRQLNTEAFF. In nucleotides, the CDR3 is TGTGCCAGCTTCACCCGACAGCTGAACACTGAAGCTTTCTTT. V and J are TRBV6-1 and TRBJ1-1, with a possible D match to TRBD1 (5 bases). The CDR3 covers 14 residues. V was pared by 8 bases and J by 0 bases, with 13 bases between. Germline V gene data show CDR1 as MNHNS and CDR2 as SASEGT.

This clonotype was seen ten or more times. This chain joins TRBV15 and TRBJ2-7, with D perhaps TRBD1 (5 bases). Trimming took 0 bases from V and 3 from J, leaving 15 bases between them. This CDR3 region has 16 residues. The germline gives CDR1 LNHNV, CDR2 YYDKDF (reference sequence). For the CDR3, the DNA is TGTGCCACCAGCAGAGATGGGCCAAGGGGAATCTACGAGCAGTACTTC. It specifies CATSRDGPRGIYEQYF.

The chain is built from TRBV6-1 and TRBJ1-2; possible D gene TRBD1, 6 bases. The CDR3 contains 13 residues. CDR1 MNHNS and CDR2 SASEGT come from the germline V gene. V was clipped by 4 bases and J by 6 bases, with 12 bases between them. The CDR3 DNA reads as TGTGCCAGCAGTGTACAGGGCAGCGATGGCTACACCTTC. Its protein is CASSVQGSDGYTF.

This chain uses TRBV28 with TRBJ1-1, with D possibly TRBD1 on 5 matching bases. V lost 6 bases and J 1 base, leaving 15 bases between the germline ends. The CDR3 has 15 residues. Germline V gene data show CDR1 as MDHEN and CDR2 as SYDVKM. CDR3 nucleotides: TGTGCCAGCAGCCTCATTCTCGGACAGAACACTGAAGCTTTCTTT. Protein sequence: CASSLILGQNTEAFF.

This clonotype was detected only a few times. The gene calls are TRBV20-1 and TRBJ2-7; a weak D match, TRBD1 (6 bases). V lost 7 bases to trimming and J lost 2 bases, with 15 bases between them. Germline values: CDR1 DFQATT, CDR2 SNEGSKA (reference sequence). The CDR3 has 13 amino acids. The DNA for the CDR3 is TGCAGTGGATATCGGGACACCGCCTACGAGCAGTACTTC. Encoded protein: CSGYRDTAYEQYF.

This clonotype was detected ten times or more. This chain joins TRBV12-3 or TRBV12-4 and TRBJ1-3; D unclear. The CDR3 length is 12 residues. V was cut by 6 bases and J by 9 bases, with 12 bases left in between. The CDR3 coding sequence is TGTGCCAGCAGCAGCGTGGTCGGCACCATATATTTT. This codes for CASSSVVGTIYF.

The chain has TRBV20-1 and TRBJ2-5; perhaps TRBD2 as D (6 bases). Trimming cost V 7 bases and J 1 base, with 13 bases left between them. This CDR3 comprises 13 residues. Germline values: CDR1 DFQATT, CDR2 SNEGSKA (reference sequence). CDR3 coding DNA: TGCAGTGGCACTCCGGGGGTCCAAGAGACCCAGTACTTC. It yields the protein CSGTPGVQETQYF.

This clonotype was detected ten times or more. The chain carries TRBV20-1 and TRBJ2-1; D is unclear. Trimming shortened V by 6 bases and J by 7 bases, and 10 bases separated the two germline ends. CDR3 length equals 11 residues. The germline V gene has CDR1 DFQATT and CDR2 SNEGSKA (reference sequence). The CDR3 coding sequence is TGCAGTGCCGAAGTGATAAATGAGCAGTTCTTC. Protein product: CSAEVINEQFF.